These 28 T cell receptor beta chains share one sample of origin, sequenced in a study of shared clonotypes between healthy human individuals. Data came from immunoSEQ multiplex PCR; TCRdb stores just in-frame clones and leaves some out. The sample lists a few hundred thousand clones, roughly four fifths occurring once. The sample comprised PBMCs. These receptors came from a woman between 35 and 50 years old in good health. Some clones in this sample may be carry-over from other donors' samples.

The J gene is TRBJ2-1, the V gene TRBV30, with D possibly being TRBD2 (6 bases). Trimming removed 2 bases at V and 1 base at J, with 15 bases between. CDR3 length: 16 residues. The germline V gene encodes CDR1 GTSNPN and CDR2 SVGIG (reference sequence). The CDR3 nucleotides read TGTGCCTGGAGTACCTGGGGCGGGGTTTCCTACAATGAGCAGTTCTTC. Translation: CAWSTWGGVSYNEQFF.

This chain joins TRBV11-2 and TRBJ1-1; possibly TRBD1 for D (5 bases). Trimming took off 1 base at V and 4 bases at J, with 10 bases between the two ends. Germline loops: CDR1 SGHAT, CDR2 FQNNGV. The CDR3 runs to 14 residues. In nucleotides, the CDR3 is TGTGCCAGCAGCTTAGCACAGGAGGGCACTGAAGCTTTCTTT. Amino acid sequence: CASSLAQEGTEAFF.

The chain joins TRBV28 to TRBJ2-2; D is uncertain. Trimming stripped 3 bases from V and 3 bases from J, with 11 bases between. The CDR3 runs to 15 residues. Germline CDR1 MDHEN, CDR2 SYDVKM. The CDR3 loop is CASSLGGRYTGELFF. The DNA of the CDR3 is TGTGCCAGCAGTTTGGGCGGTAGATACACCGGGGAGCTGTTTTTT.

The chain employs TRBV30 and TRBJ1-6; 9 bases are shared with TRBD1. The CDR3 contains 13 residues. Germline lookup yields CDR1 GTSNPN and CDR2 SVGIG (reference sequence). Trimming removed 7 bases from V and 11 bases from J; junction bases left unmatched: 9. The CDR3 DNA is TGTGCCTCAACCGGGACAGGGAAAACACCCCTCCACTTT. Translated, it gives CASTGTGKTPLHF.

As concerns this clone: This sample includes further DNA sequences coding for the same CDR3. The chain employs TRBV29-1 and TRBJ1-3; D is uncertain. Per germline, CDR1 SQVTM and CDR2 ANQGSEA. Trimming took 3 bases from V and 4 from J, leaving 4 bases between them. The CDR3 spans 11 residues. In DNA, the CDR3 is TGCAGCGTTGAGAACGGAAACACCATATATTTT. The encoded protein is CSVENGNTIYF.

The V gene is TRBV28, the J gene TRBJ2-5, with TRBD2 identical over 11 bases. Germline V gives CDR1 MDHEN, CDR2 SYDVKM. This CDR3 spans 19 amino acids. The V segment lost 4 bases and the J segment 1 base; nucleotides outside the gene matches: 14. The CDR3 nucleotides read TGTGCCAGCAGTTCCCACCCTTTAGCGGGAGGGAAGGCCCAAGAGACCCAGTACTTC. Residues: CASSSHPLAGGKAQETQYF.

CDR3 in DNA: TGTGCCAGCAGTGGACACGAGGTTGAAAAACTGTTTTTT. It yields the protein CASSGHEVEKLFF. This chain links TRBV25-1 with TRBJ1-4; D unclear. The CDR3 sequence is 13 residues long. V lost 4 bases to trimming and J lost 7 bases, with 10 bases between them. Germline V gene sequence: CDR1 MGHDK, CDR2 SYGVNS.

This chain uses TRBV30 with TRBJ2-7, with D possibly matching TRBD2 (5 bases). The CDR3 covers 13 residues. The ends were cut back, 2 bases at V and 6 bases at J, with 14 bases in the middle. The V gene's germline CDR1 is GTSNPN and CDR2 SVGIG (reference sequence). This chain's CDR3 is CAWSMLALGEQYF. The CDR3 DNA reads TGTGCCTGGAGTATGCTAGCTCTGGGCGAGCAGTACTTC.

J is TRBJ2-3 and V is TRBV6-1; D unclear. Looked up from germline, CDR1 is MNHNS and CDR2 is SASEGT. V gave up 5 bases and J gave up 1 base, with 10 bases separating them. This CDR3 is 14 amino acids long. CDR3 protein: CASSSDRGTDTQYF. The CDR3 DNA follows: TGTGCCAGCAGTTCGGACCGGGGCACAGATACGCAGTATTTT.

The CDR3 nucleotides are TGTGCCAGCACTGAGACTACCTACGAGCAGTACTTC. Translating gives CASTETTYEQYF. This chain uses TRBV2 with TRBJ2-7, with D possibly matching TRBD2 (5 bases). This CDR3 spans 12 amino acids. The germline CDR1 and CDR2 sequences are SNHLY and FYNNEI. V was trimmed by 7 bases and J by 2 bases, leaving 9 bases between them.

The chain joins TRBV19 to TRBJ1-5, with TRBD1 as a possible D gene (5 bases). V lost 4 bases and J 6 bases, leaving 13 bases between the germline ends. The CDR3 sequence is 14 residues long. Germline V gene lookup returns CDR1 LNHDA and CDR2 SQIVND (reference sequence). The DNA of the CDR3 is TGTGCCAGTAGTACGGTTCTTAGGGGTCAGCCCCAGCATTTT. Its translation is CASSTVLRGQPQHF.

The chain has TRBV5-4 and TRBJ2-2, with D hard to call. Trimming removed 2 bases from V and 1 base from J, with 9 bases in between. This CDR3 contains 15 residues. The germline V gene encodes CDR1 SGHNT and CDR2 YYREEE (reference sequence). CDR3 DNA sequence: TGTGCCAGCAGCTTATCCACACGGAACACCGGGGAGCTGTTTTTT. Amino acids: CASSLSTRNTGELFF.

This chain links TRBV6-1 with TRBJ1-5; D gene uncertain. Looked up from germline, CDR1 is MNHNS and CDR2 is SASEGT. The V end lost 7 bases, the J end lost 2 bases, and 15 bases lay between the germline ends. This CDR3 has 15 amino acids. The CDR3 here is CASTFLQNGNQPQHF. DNA of the CDR3: TGTGCCAGCACGTTTCTACAGAACGGCAATCAGCCCCAGCATTTT.

The chain couples TRBV29-1 to TRBJ2-5; the match to TRBD1 covers 7 bases. CDR1 and CDR2 (germline): SQVTM, ANQGSEA. CDR3 length equals 14 residues. V was pared by 6 bases and J by 6 bases, with 13 bases of the junction left unmatched. The CDR3 coding sequence is TGCAGCGTCTGGGACAGCCGGCCGGGGAAGACCCAGTACTTC. Amino acids: CSVWDSRPGKTQYF.

The chain is built from TRBV30 and TRBJ1-2, with D tentatively TRBD1 (5 bases). Trimming shortened V by 4 bases and J by 8 bases, and 20 bases separated the two germline ends. Germline V lookup: CDR1 GTSNPN, CDR2 SVGIG (reference sequence). The length of the CDR3 is 14 residues. CDR3 region: CAWTRGAGTGGYTF. DNA of the CDR3: TGTGCCTGGACCCGAGGGGCGGGGACCGGGGGCTACACCTTC.

The chain recombines TRBV7-3 with TRBJ1-6; D gene uncertain. The CDR3 loop spans 13 amino acids. Germline V lookup: CDR1 SGHTA, CDR2 FQGTGA. Trimming shortened V by 1 base and J by 7 bases, and 5 bases separated the two germline ends. The CDR3 loop is CASSLSGNSPLHF. CDR3 sequence (DNA): TGTGCCAGCAGCTTAAGTGGGAATTCACCCCTCCACTTT.

The rearrangement links TRBV7-2 to TRBJ2-3; the match to TRBD2 covers 8 bases. J gave up 1 base and V 7 bases, and 4 bases lay outside the gene matches. CDR3 length: 14 residues. Germline CDR1 SGHTA, CDR2 FQGNSA. The CDR3, as DNA: TGTGCCAGCAAAACGGGGGGGGGCACAGATACGCAGTATTTT. Translation gives CASKTGGGTDTQYF.

In its sample, this clone was seen a few times. The V and J genes are TRBV10-3 and TRBJ2-5; no reliable D call. Germline V CDR1 and CDR2: ENHRY, SYGVKD. V was cut by 4 bases and J by 1 base, with 4 bases left in between. This CDR3 is 12 amino acids long. The CDR3 protein is CAISGTQETQYF. In DNA, the CDR3 is TGTGCCATCAGTGGAACCCAAGAGACCCAGTACTTC.

This clone was observed a few times. This chain uses TRBV18 with TRBJ2-6; D gene uncertain. Germline CDR1 and CDR2: KGHSH and LQKENI. V lost 2 bases, J lost 0 bases, and 5 bases lay in between. This CDR3 is built from 15 residues. As DNA, the CDR3 is TGTGCCAGCTCACCAGTTATCTCTGGGGCCAACGTCCTGACTTTC. Protein: CASSPVISGANVLTF.

Points on this clone: A read error is possible here, since a much larger clone lies one base away. The sample holds other DNA sequences that translate to the same CDR3. The CDR3 sequence: CASSERIPNTEAFF. CDR3 in DNA: TGCGCCAGCAGCGAAAGGATACCGAACACTGAAGCTTTCTTT. The V and J genes are TRBV5-1 and TRBJ1-1; D is uncertain. From germline, CDR1 is SGHRS and CDR2 YFSETQ. With 4 bases removed from V and 1 base from J, the gap between germline ends came to 11 bases. CDR3 length: 14 amino acids.

The CDR3 DNA reads TGTGCCAGCAGTTACCGGGACGGTCCCTACGAGCAGTACTTC. Translated, it gives CASSYRDGPYEQYF. The chain combines TRBV6-5 with TRBJ2-7; the D call may be TRBD1 or TRBD2 (5 bases each). V was trimmed by 2 bases and J by 2 bases, leaving 10 bases between them. The CDR3 is made up of 14 amino acids. CDR1 and CDR2 (germline): MNHEY, SVGAGI.

V and J are TRBV5-6 and TRBJ1-1; tentatively, D is TRBD1 (6 bases). The CDR3 runs 15 residues. From germline, CDR1 is SGHDT and CDR2 YYEEEE. Trimming shortened V by 4 bases and J by 2 bases, and 15 bases separated the two germline ends. Here the CDR3 reads CASSGSDSGNTEAFF. CDR3 bases: TGTGCCAGCAGCGGGTCGGACAGTGGAAACACTGAAGCTTTCTTT.

The chain carries TRBV28 and TRBJ1-3; the D is unclear. The germline V gene has CDR1 MDHEN and CDR2 SYDVKM. V was pared by 7 bases and J by 4 bases, with 14 bases between. There are 14 residues in the CDR3. CDR3 sequence (DNA): TGTGCCAGCACCTTGCGGGGAGCCGGAAACACCATATATTTT. Translated, it gives CASTLRGAGNTIYF.

This clone was picked up a small number of times. This rearrangement joins TRBV7-9 to TRBJ2-1; TRBD1 is a possible D gene (5 bases). The CDR3 runs to 12 residues. With 5 bases removed from V and 9 bases from J, the gap between germline ends came to 11 bases. CDR1 SEHNR and CDR2 FQNEAQ come from the germline V gene (reference sequence). The CDR3 DNA reads TGTGCCAGCAGCAGGGGCCAGCGTGAGCAGTTCTTC. Amino acid sequence: CASSRGQREQFF.

On this clone itself: One junction end disagrees with the germline gene, perhaps due to a read error. This chain uses TRBV2 with TRBJ1-1, with D perhaps TRBD1 (6 bases). There are 13 residues in the CDR3. From germline, CDR1 is SNHLY and CDR2 FYNNEI. For the CDR3, the DNA is TGTGCCAGCAGGGAAGGACAGTTGTCTGAAGCTTTCTTT. Translated, it gives CASREGQLSEAFF.

V usage is TRBV27 and J usage is TRBJ2-7; 12 bases fit TRBD1. The CDR3 runs 20 residues. Germline V gene lookup returns CDR1 MNHEY and CDR2 SMNVEV (reference sequence). Trimming took 0 bases from V and 6 from J; bases not matched to a gene: 18. The CDR3 protein is CASSLSGTGGRSGKDGEQYF. The CDR3 region has the DNA TGTGCCAGCAGTTTATCCGGGACAGGGGGCAGGAGCGGGAAAGATGGCGAGCAGTACTTC.

The V call is TRBV4-3, the J call TRBJ2-5, with 8 bases identical to TRBD2. This CDR3 is 17 amino acids long. J was trimmed by 4 bases and V by 1 base; bases with no gene match: 11. Germline values: CDR1 LGHNA, CDR2 YSLEER. The CDR3 DNA reads TGCGCCAGCAGCCAAGTGCCCGGGGGGGAGCCGGGAGAGACCCAGTACTTC. The encoded protein is CASSQVPGGEPGETQYF.

As regards this clone: A far bigger clonotype differs at one base, so this is likely a read error. At the DNA level, this CDR3 is encoded by other sequences in the same sample as well. The V call is TRBV30, the J call TRBJ2-3; D possibly matches TRBD1 or TRBD2 (5 bases each). The CDR3 runs 12 residues. The germline gives CDR1 GTSNPN, CDR2 SVGIG (reference sequence). V was pared by 2 bases and J by 4 bases, with 7 bases between. CDR3 protein: CAWSMGADTQYF. For the CDR3, the DNA is TGTGCCTGGAGTATGGGGGCAGATACGCAGTATTTT.